This T cell receptor (beta chain) was sequenced during a study of T cell responses to AZD1222 COVID-19 vaccine. Whole-study findings and limits: Spike-specific TCR depth and breadth grew after two AZD1222 doses.

Sequenced by immunoSEQ multiplex PCR; TCRdb stores in-frame clones only, minus some. The profile covers over 150,000 clones, with 92% appearing a single time and over 1.5% taken by the ten largest. The CDR3 is 17 amino acids. Germline CDR1 is KGHSH and CDR2 is LQKENI. V shed 2 bases and J shed 4 bases, with 21 bases lying between them. As concerns this clone: Antigen specificity is unknown.

The chain has TRBV18 and TRBJ2-7; a weak D match, TRBD1 (6 bases). Here the sequenced sample was peripheral blood, taken on day 0 of AZD1222 vaccination. This receptor was identified in an adult in good health. CDR3 sequence reads: CASSPLTGQGVRYEQYF. In DNA form, the CDR3 reads TGTGCCAGCTCACCATTAACGGGACAAGGTGTTAGGTACGAGCAGTACTTC.